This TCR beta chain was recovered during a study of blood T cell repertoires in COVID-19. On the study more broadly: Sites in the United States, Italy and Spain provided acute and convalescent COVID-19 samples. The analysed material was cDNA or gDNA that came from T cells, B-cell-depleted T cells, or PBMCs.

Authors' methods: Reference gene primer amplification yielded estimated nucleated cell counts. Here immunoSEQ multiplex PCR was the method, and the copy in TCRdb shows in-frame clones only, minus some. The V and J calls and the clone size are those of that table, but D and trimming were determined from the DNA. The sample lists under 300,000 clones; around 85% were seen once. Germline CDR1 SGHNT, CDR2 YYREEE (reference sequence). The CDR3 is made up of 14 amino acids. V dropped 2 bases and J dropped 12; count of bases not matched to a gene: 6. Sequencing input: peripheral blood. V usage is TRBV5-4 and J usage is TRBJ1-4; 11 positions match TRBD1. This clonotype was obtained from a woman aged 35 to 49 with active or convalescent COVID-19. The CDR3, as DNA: TGTGCCAGCAGCTTTGGGACAGGGGGACCCGAACTGTTTTTT. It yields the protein CASSFGTGGPELFF.